The 18 T cell receptor beta chains given below trace back to one sample, sequenced in a study of cytomegalovirus exposure and HLA in healthy donors. The PCR employed 60 Vbeta primers together with 13 Jbeta primers. Profiling relied on immunoSEQ multiplex PCR, and the TCRdb table lists in-frame clones only, not all of them. The sample has 130,000 to 150,000 clones; more than 60% are singletons. The sequenced material came from PBMCs. Source of these receptors: a woman aged 45-60 years in good health and CMV-seropositive.

V and J are TRBV29-1 and TRBJ1-2, with D maybe TRBD1 (6 bases). CDR3 length equals 13 residues. V was shortened by 3 bases and J by 2 bases, with 10 bases between the two germline ends. Germline loops: CDR1 SQVTM, CDR2 ANQGSEA. CDR3 residues: CSVEDGQNYGYTF. The CDR3 DNA reads TGCAGCGTTGAGGACGGACAGAACTATGGCTACACCTTC.

In its sample, this clone was seen once. This chain links TRBV28 with TRBJ1-4; D is perhaps TRBD1 (6 bases). Germline lookup yields CDR1 MDHEN and CDR2 SYDVKM. With 1 base removed from V and 5 bases from J, the gap between germline ends came to 11 bases. There are 15 residues in the CDR3. DNA of the CDR3: TGTGCCAGCAGTTTATACGGGGGGGGCAATGAAAAACTGTTTTTT. Its translation: CASSLYGGGNEKLFF.

This clone was detected a few times. This chain connects TRBV7-9 to TRBJ1-5, with D possibly TRBD1 on 6 matching bases. Germline V CDR1 and CDR2: SEHNR, FQNEAQ (reference sequence). V lost 3 bases and J lost 3, with 12 bases in between. The length of the CDR3 is 15 residues. CDR3: CASSLGRDTNQPQHF. In DNA, the CDR3 is TGTGCCAGCAGCTTGGGACGGGACACCAATCAGCCCCAGCATTTT.

The chain couples TRBV19 to TRBJ2-2, with TRBD2 matching 8 bases. The trim removed 7 bases at V and 3 bases at J, leaving 4 bases unmatched. The germline gives CDR1 LNHDA, CDR2 SQIVND (reference sequence). CDR3 length: 14 residues. CDR3 protein: CASIVRGDTGELFF. The CDR3 DNA reads as TGTGCCAGTATCGTGCGGGGGGACACCGGGGAGCTGTTTTTT.

V usage is TRBV5-1 and J usage is TRBJ1-3, with D possibly matching TRBD1 (5 bases). Trimming took 4 bases from V and 0 from J, leaving 8 bases between them. This CDR3 comprises 14 residues. In germline, CDR1 is SGHRS, CDR2 YFSETQ. CDR3 residues: CASSPQGSGNTIYF. The CDR3 DNA sequence: TGCGCCAGCAGCCCGCAGGGCTCTGGAAACACCATATATTTT.

The CDR3 DNA follows: TGTGCCAGCAGTGACTCGAATGGGGAGGTCAATGAGCAGTTCTTC. It translates to CASSDSNGEVNEQFF. This chain connects TRBV6-4 to TRBJ2-1, with a weak D call TRBD2 (6 bases). The CDR3 runs 15 residues. Germline V gene lookup returns CDR1 MRHNA and CDR2 SNTAGT. Trimming removed 0 bases from V and 6 bases from J, with 12 bases in between.

This chain uses TRBV27 with TRBJ1-6, with D tentatively TRBD1 (5 bases). The V end was cut by 2 bases, the J end by 9 bases, with 20 bases between. The germline V gene encodes CDR1 MNHEY and CDR2 SMNVEV (reference sequence). The CDR3 is 17 residues long. In nucleotides, the CDR3 is TGTGCCAGCAGTTTAAGGGTTTCGGGGGGAACAGCTTCACCCCTCCACTTT. It codes for CASSLRVSGGTASPLHF.

This chain joins TRBV7-6 and TRBJ1-1, with TRBD1 as a possible D gene (5 bases). Germline CDR1 reads SGHVS; CDR2 reads FNYEAQ. The CDR3 has 15 residues. The V and J ends lost 7 bases and 1 base respectively, with 16 bases between them. The CDR3 DNA reads as TGTGCCAGCAAGATTTGGCAAGGACAGAACACTGAAGCTTTCTTT. This encodes CASKIWQGQNTEAFF.

The J gene is TRBJ1-1, the V gene TRBV28, with 11 bases aligning to TRBD1. Germline V gene sequence: CDR1 MDHEN, CDR2 SYDVKM. The CDR3 is made up of 17 amino acids. The ends lost 6 bases at V and 1 base at J; junction bases unmatched: 10. CDR3 loop: CASRKMGQGVGNTEAFF. In nucleotides, the CDR3 is TGTGCCAGCAGAAAAATGGGACAGGGGGTCGGGAACACTGAAGCTTTCTTT.

This clone is labeled as medium-sized. V usage is TRBV7-2 and J usage is TRBJ1-5; TRBD1 agrees at 10 bases. This CDR3 is 15 amino acids long. Looked up from germline, CDR1 is SGHTA and CDR2 is FQGNSA. With V trimmed by 5 bases and J by 6 bases, 7 bases remained unmatched. The CDR3 nucleotides read TGTGCCAGCAGCCTAGGGACAGGGGCCCGTCAGCCCCAGCATTTT. Its translation is CASSLGTGARQPQHF.

This clone was picked up a small number of times. The chain recombines TRBV6-6 with TRBJ1-2; no clear D gene. Trimming cost V 2 bases and J 5 bases, with 6 bases left between them. This CDR3 region has 12 residues. Per the germline V gene, CDR1 is MNHNY and CDR2 is SVGAGI (reference sequence). CDR3 sequence reads: CASSYGRYGYTF. The CDR3 DNA sequence: TGTGCCAGCAGTTACGGTCGGTATGGCTACACCTTC.

This rearrangement joins TRBV6-1 to TRBJ2-5; tentatively, D is TRBD1 (5 bases). Germline values: CDR1 MNHNS, CDR2 SASEGT. Between the trimmed V and J ends, which lost 7 bases and 1 base, there was a span of 13 bases. The CDR3 length is 14 residues. CDR3 in DNA: TGTGCCAGCACCGAAGGGGCGGCCCAAGAGACCCAGTACTTC. It codes for CASTEGAAQETQYF.

V gene TRBV27 combines with J gene TRBJ2-7; 11 nucleotides agree with TRBD2. The CDR3 is 14 residues long. V shed 4 bases and J 7 bases; nucleotides not matched to a gene: 6. Germline V CDR1 and CDR2: MNHEY, SMNVEV (reference sequence). The CDR3 DNA reads TGTGCCAGCAGTTATAGCGGGGGGGCGGGTGAGCAGTACTTC. As protein: CASSYSGGAGEQYF.

CDR3 residues: CASTPGGASDQPQHF. The CDR3 nucleotides are TGTGCCAGCACCCCCGGGGGGGCGAGCGATCAGCCCCAGCATTTT. The chain recombines TRBV6-5 with TRBJ1-5, with D possibly TRBD1 on 6 matching bases. V lost 7 bases, J lost 5 bases, and 18 bases lay in between. The CDR3 is made up of 15 amino acids. The germline V gene has CDR1 MNHEY and CDR2 SVGAGI.

The V and J genes are TRBV30 and TRBJ1-1, with a weak D call TRBD1 (5 bases). This CDR3 contains 12 residues. The V end was cut by 0 bases, the J end by 11 bases, with 13 bases between. Germline V CDR1 and CDR2: GTSNPN, SVGIG (reference sequence). In nucleotides, the CDR3 is TGTGCCTGGAGTGTACGTGGGGCCGATGCTTTCTTT. It specifies CAWSVRGADAFF.

The chain has TRBV28 and TRBJ1-4; TRBD1 agrees at 10 bases. The CDR3 loop spans 14 amino acids. Losses at the gene ends were 6 bases for V and 8 bases for J; bases not matched to a gene: 6. The germline CDR1 and CDR2 sequences are MDHEN and SYDVKM. The CDR3 DNA follows: TGTGCCAGCAGCCCGGACAGGGGGGTCGAAAAACTGTTTTTT. Encoded protein: CASSPDRGVEKLFF.

The gene calls are TRBV11-2 and TRBJ1-1, with TRBD1 matching over 7 bases. CDR1 is SGHAT and CDR2 is FQNNGV in the germline V gene. J was trimmed by 10 bases and V by 5 bases; bases with no gene match: 10. The CDR3 is made up of 13 amino acids. The CDR3 reads CASSPISGGRAFF. The DNA for the CDR3 is TGTGCCAGCAGCCCGATCTCAGGGGGAAGAGCTTTCTTT.

The J gene is TRBJ2-1, the V gene TRBV29-1; D might be TRBD2 (6 bases). The germline CDR1 and CDR2 sequences are SQVTM and ANQGSEA. V lost 7 bases and J lost 0, with 16 bases in between. CDR3 length: 15 residues. The CDR3 loop is CSGDGDGSSYNEQFF. Written as DNA, the CDR3 is TGCAGCGGAGACGGCGACGGGAGCTCCTACAATGAGCAGTTCTTC.